The 2 T cell receptor beta chains listed next were all sequenced from one sample in a study of shared clonotypes between healthy human individuals. Sequencing used immunoSEQ multiplex PCR; TCRdb keeps in-frame clones, though not all of them. The data contain just over 2,000,000 clones, 85% to 95% of them singletons. Material: naive CD4+ T cells sorted from blood. Subset here: CD45RA+ positively selected. Receptors were obtained from a man aged 18 to 30 in good health.

The chain combines TRBV19 with TRBJ1-2, with D perhaps TRBD1 (5 bases). CDR3 size: 14 residues. The ends were cut back, 4 bases at V and 4 bases at J, with 13 bases in the middle. Per the germline V gene, CDR1 is LNHDA and CDR2 is SQIVND (reference sequence). CDR3 amino acids: CASSTTGTPYGYTF. CDR3 nucleotides: TGTGCCAGTAGTACGACCGGGACTCCCTATGGCTACACCTTC.

V gene TRBV6-5 combines with J gene TRBJ2-1; 14 nucleotides align to TRBD2. Per the germline V gene, CDR1 is MNHEY and CDR2 is SVGAGI. The CDR3 covers 14 residues. The trim removed 5 bases at V and 9 bases at J, leaving 3 bases unmatched. The CDR3 is CASSRLAGGFEQFF. The CDR3 DNA reads TGTGCCAGCAGTCGACTAGCGGGGGGGTTTGAGCAGTTCTTC.